This section outlines one TCR beta chain sequence together with its context. Its cognate antigen is unknown. The source of the sample is a study of blood T cells in healthy people across ages. Study-level findings and limits: Naive and antigen-experienced cells were not separated, limiting conclusive comparison. The long-lived group displayed more naive CD4+ cells, plus higher diversity, than the aged donors did.

In germline, CDR1 is LGHNA, CDR2 YNFKEQ. CDR3 length equals 13 residues. V was pared by 3 bases and J by 6 bases, with 11 bases between. PCR was performed a second time for roughly 6 to 12 cycles using a sample-barcoded 5' primer and a J-beta primer mix. The template-switch adaptor was a 5' adaptor with 12 random nucleotides. It tagged each cDNA molecule. TCRdb re-derived calls from the 5' RACE reads in MiXCR, one entry per CDR3 protein. The sample includes over 1,500,000 distinct CDR3 sequences, about 39% of them seen just once. What was sequenced was blood. This TCR was sampled from a human donor in good health. This chain links TRBV4-2 with TRBJ1-2, with D possibly matching TRBD1 (6 bases). CDR3 DNA: TGTGCCAGCAGCCACAGGGGCTCGCATGGCTACACCTTC. It yields the protein CASSHRGSHGYTF.